This T cell receptor (beta chain) was captured by sequencing in a study of CD8 T cells in ankylosing spondylitis. Findings and caveats of the study: A subset of motif variants has previously been described in the synovial fluid and blood of reactive arthritis. Reported data indicate significant enrichment of disease-linked clones within matched ankylosing spondylitis synovial fluid.

The sample holds many counts of this clonotype. The target antigen is unknown. Germline V gives CDR1 MGHRA, CDR2 YSYEKL. Trimming left V 3 bases short and J 2 bases short, with 11 bases between. This CDR3 is 14 amino acids long. MiXCR was run by TCRdb on the 5' RACE reads, yielding one entry per CDR3 protein. The sample holds more than 150,000 distinct CDR3 sequences; 13% are singletons and the top ten take 16%. The rearrangement joins TRBV4-1 to TRBJ2-7; no clear D. The specimen sequenced was blood, either unsorted or a sorted T cell fraction (not recorded which). This clonotype was obtained from a male donor with ankylosing spondylitis or in good health (not recorded which). The CDR3: CASSHWLGAYEQYF. The CDR3 DNA follows: TGCGCCAGCAGCCACTGGCTCGGAGCCTACGAGCAGTACTTC.